This T cell receptor beta chain appears in the sequencing data of a study of blood T cell repertoires in COVID-19. The count of this clone is one. This CDR3 comprises 16 residues. V was clipped by 3 bases and J by 1 base; unmatched bases: 5. Germline V gene lookup returns CDR1 LNHDA and CDR2 SQIVND (reference sequence). Assay used: immunoSEQ multiplex PCR; TCRdb lists only in-frame clones, some missing. The sample carries 350,000 or so clones, around 87% recorded once. The genes are TRBV19 and TRBJ2-2; 7 bases fit TRBD2. The sample comprised peripheral blood. This sequence originates from a woman in her twenties or thirties with COVID-19, enrolled during active disease. The DNA of the CDR3 is TGTGCCAGTAGTATTTTAGCGGGCCTGAACACCGGGGAGCTGTTTTTT. Amino acid sequence: CASSILAGLNTGELFF.